Sequencing of this T cell receptor (beta chain) was carried out in a study of patients and donors after allogeneic stem cell transplantation. Each CDR3 protein is one row after TCRdb ran MiXCR on the RT-PCR reads. The repertoire includes more than 850,000 distinct CDR3 sequences, more than 15% of them detected once, and approximately 5.9% sits in the top ten. The TCR was taken from a human donor who was either an allogeneic HSCT recipient or a stem cell or donor lymphocyte infusion donor (not recorded which). It is not recorded whose cells these are; they may come from a transplant donor. Sequenced input: blood, either unsorted or a sorted T cell fraction (not recorded which).

The CDR3 protein is CAWSAMGGTEAFF. DNA for the CDR3: TGTGCCTGGAGCGCTATGGGGGGCACTGAAGCTTTCTTT. The rearrangement joins TRBV30 to TRBJ1-1; maybe TRBD1 (5 bases). The V end was cut by 3 bases, the J end by 4 bases, with 12 bases between. The CDR3 extends over 13 amino acids. The V gene's germline CDR1 is GTSNPN and CDR2 SVGIG (reference sequence).